Sequencing of this TCR beta chain was carried out in a study of blood T cell repertoires in COVID-19. Across the study: The analysed material was cDNA or gDNA that came from T cells, B-cell-depleted T cells, or PBMCs.

CDR3 length: 17 residues. Trimming pared 0 bases from V and 11 bases from J, leaving 23 bases between. The germline V gene has CDR1 LGHDT and CDR2 YNNKEL (reference sequence). Original data processing: Amplification of reference gene primers was used by the study to estimate nucleated cell counts. Method: immunoSEQ multiplex PCR; TCRdb's copy keeps in-frame clones and lacks some. The DNA gave D and trimming, while V, J and clone size come from that table. Here the sample spans around 66,000 clones, 87% being singletons. This clonotype was sampled from a man in his fifties or sixties with acute or convalescent COVID-19. The chain has TRBV3-1 (or the pseudogene TRBV3-2) and TRBJ2-4, with D perhaps matching TRBD1 (6 bases). The specimen was peripheral blood. The CDR3 is CASSQEQGAGAGTFQYF. The CDR3 DNA is TGTGCCAGCAGCCAAGAGCAAGGGGCAGGGGCCGGAACCTTTCAGTACTTC.